This entry features one TCR beta chain sequence. Its specific antigen is unknown. Base qualities are not recorded, but no much larger clone differs from it by a single base. These data originate in a study of blood T cell repertoires in COVID-19 (TCRdb year 2020). Context from the whole study: The collaborator samples originated in the United States, Italy and Spain and spanned the acute and convalescent phases of COVID-19. The repertoires were released in a freely available public database meant as a resource for research on the immune response to SARS-CoV-2. Where HLA class I and class II types were available, the types were taken from metadata supplied by the sample provider, not from assay-based typing. The material from the prospective study consisted of cDNA or gDNA derived from T cells, B-cell-depleted T cells, or PBMCs. Samples were obtained from the ongoing ImmuneRACE study (first 160 participants) and from approximately 1,200 subjects provided by 6 global collaborators. Subjects who had been exposed to COVID-19, were actively infected with it, or had recovered from it provided the deeply sampled blood TCRbeta repertoires that made up the dataset. Nearly every sample came with metadata listing a de-identified subject ID, COVID-19 status, age in years and sex. Here is what the overall study found, with its caveats: The amount of clinical and demographic metadata varied by source and participant and was provided uncurated.

TCRbeta CDR3 regions were amplified from genomic DNA by means of the immunoSEQ Assay, a bias-controlled multiplex PCR. Under the source paper's analysis protocol: Nucleated cell counts per sample were estimated from amplification of reference gene primers within the assay. To quantify the absolute abundance of each unique TCRbeta CDR3 rearrangement, sequence reads were collapsed and filtered. Productive Simpson clonality was computed per sample as the square root of Simpson's diversity index over productive rearrangements. TCRdb provides this immuneACCESS table in a form limited to in-frame rearrangements. Some clones are lacking; in checked studies, under half of them reflect an unresolved V gene, and why the rest are absent is not known. Clone size and V and J calls were adopted from that table, with D and trimming inferred from the DNA. The sample data list 150,000 to 250,000 clones, and 94% of these were observed just once. Approximately 0.69% of the sample lies in the top ten.

One collaborating source in Seattle enrolled patients while the patients were actively infected and followed the patients over time throughout the course of disease. Each collaborating institution followed its own protocols to collect whole blood in K2EDTA tubes. For TCRbeta analysis, collaborator samples were shipped as frozen whole blood, as isolated PBMCs, or as DNA extracted from either sample type. Input material: peripheral blood. The TCR sequence derives from a man aged 30 to 39 with COVID-19, enrolled during active disease.

The sequence in DNA is TGTGCCAGCAGCTCCCGGGGGGGATCGGGCGAGACCCAGTACTTC. It is translated as CASSSRGGSGETQYF. The V gene is TRBV7-2 and the J gene is TRBJ2-5; 8 central bases correspond to TRBD2. From the cysteine up to the phenylalanine, the CDR3 has a length of 15 residues. The CDR3 DNA has 45 bases and is translated from base 1. The germline V gene yields SGHTA for CDR1 and FQGNSA for CDR2. V is trimmed back by 4 bases and J by 5 bases, and the junction contains 9 bases that no gene match accounts for.